One and the same sample provided the 2 T cell receptor beta chains below, sequenced in a study of T-cell memory formation after mild COVID-19. A single record per CDR3 protein comes from TCRdb applying MiXCR to the 5' RACE reads. Of 110,000 or so distinct CDR3 sequences detected, 15% to 20% appear once; the ten largest clones hold roughly 6%. The sample taken for sequencing was PBMCs or a T cell subset sorted from them (not recorded which). Every receptor here comes from a man aged 18 to 29 who had mild COVID-19 (a few samples of this study predate the infection). Cell type and time point are not known.

The chain has TRBV7-8 and TRBJ2-5; D ambiguous. This CDR3 spans 13 amino acids. Deletions cut 0 bases from V and 4 bases from J, with 6 bases between. Germline CDR1 is SGHVS and CDR2 is FQNEAQ. This CDR3 is CASSLAVGETQYF. In DNA, the CDR3 is TGTGCCAGCAGCTTAGCAGTAGGAGAGACCCAGTACTTC. Full variable domain (missing parts from reference TRBV7-8 and TRBJ2-5): GAGVSQSPRYKVAKRGQDVALRCDPISGHVSLFWYQQALGQGPEFLTYFQNEAQLDKSGLPSDRFFAERPEGSVSTLKIQRTQQEDSAVYLCASSLAVGETQYFGPGTRLLVL.

This clonotype was seen a few times. This chain connects TRBV7-9 to TRBJ2-1; no clear D gene. The CDR3 is 16 residues long. V was trimmed by 4 bases and J by 8 bases, leaving 21 bases between them. CDR1 is SEHNR and CDR2 is FQNEAQ in the germline V gene (reference sequence). The CDR3 spells CASSSVGRSLKDEQFF. In DNA, the CDR3 is TGTGCCAGCAGCTCAGTAGGGCGGTCTTTAAAGGATGAGCAGTTCTTC.